This T cell receptor beta chain was identified in a study of control samples from healthy donors and cancer patients. Assay used: immunoSEQ multiplex PCR; TCRdb lists only in-frame clones, some missing. This sample carries approximately 50,000 clones, around 90% of them seen once, and the ten largest clones take roughly 13%. Germline CDR1 is MNHEY and CDR2 is SVGAGI. The CDR3 runs to 12 residues. On this clone: One end of the junction fails to match germline, which may point to a read error.

J is TRBJ2-7 and V is TRBV6-5, with 10 bases fitting TRBD1. The receptor was derived from a man between 60 and 75 years old with head and neck cancer. The source material was PBMCs. Here the CDR3 DNA reads TGTGCCAGCAGTTACAACGACAGGGGGCTGGGCTTC. Protein product: CASSYNDRGLGF.